This TCR beta chain was sequenced for a study of blood T cell repertoires in COVID-19. Background on the study: From the United States, Italy and Spain came samples of acute and convalescent COVID-19. PBMCs, B-cell-depleted T cells, or T cells were the source of the cDNA or gDNA that made up the material.

As handled by the study authors: Scientists estimated how many nucleated cells there were by amplifying reference gene primers. The repertoire was sequenced with immunoSEQ multiplex PCR; TCRdb's copy has only in-frame clones and lacks some. Clonal size and the V and J genes are those of that table, whereas D and trimming came from the DNA. The table lists some 260,000 clones, roughly 85% of them singletons. J gave up 8 bases and V 0 bases, and 4 bases lay outside the gene matches. The CDR3 extends over 15 amino acids. Per the germline V gene, CDR1 is MNHEY and CDR2 is SVGAGI. The sequencing input was peripheral blood. This TCR was sampled from a woman between 18 and 30 years old with acute or convalescent COVID-19. The chain links TRBV6-5 to TRBJ2-2; 9 bases align to TRBD2. CDR3 amino acids: CASSYSTSGKGELFF. CDR3 DNA: TGTGCCAGCAGTTACTCGACTAGCGGAAAGGGGGAGCTGTTTTTT.